This section outlines one T cell receptor beta chain sequence together with its context. Per the original data handling: Using reference gene primer amplification, nucleated cell counts were estimated. Repertoires were generated with immunoSEQ multiplex PCR, while TCRdb's copy carries only in-frame clones and drops some. The DNA was the basis for D and trimming; V, J and clone size are from that table. The sample carries about 75,000 clones, roughly 70% recorded once. The entry originates in a study of blood T cell repertoires in COVID-19. About the study: Acute and convalescent COVID-19 specimens originated in the United States, Italy and Spain. Sample material is recorded as cDNA or gDNA derived from T cells, B-cell-depleted T cells, or PBMCs.

From germline, CDR1 is MDHEN and CDR2 SYDVKM. The length of the CDR3 is 17 residues. The V end was cut by 3 bases, the J end by 0 bases, with 15 bases between. This chain links TRBV28 with TRBJ2-4, with D possibly matching TRBD2 (5 bases). The sample was peripheral blood. The origin of this receptor is a human donor with acute or convalescent COVID-19. The donor label of this sample is uncertain. CDR3 in amino acids: CASSFENAGLAKNIQYF. In DNA form, the CDR3 reads TGTGCCAGCAGTTTTGAAAACGCGGGCCTAGCCAAAAACATTCAGTACTTC.